This record covers a single T cell receptor (beta chain). This clone occurred once. Its binding antigen is unknown. Per-nucleotide qualities are absent, and no much larger clonotype sits a single base away. From cysteine to phenylalanine, the CDR3 is 15 amino acids long. Here the CDR3 DNA is all that survives: 45 bases in frame from base 1. Clipping removes 4 bases from V and 7 bases from J, with 9 as the unmatched junction base count. The germline V gene specifies SGHVS as CDR1 and FQNEAQ as CDR2. This entry belongs to a study of blood T cell repertoires in COVID-19 (dated by TCRdb to the early 2020s). As for the study more broadly: The collaborator samples originated in the United States, Italy and Spain and spanned the acute and convalescent phases of COVID-19. The prospective study material was composed of cDNA or gDNA derived from T cells, B-cell-depleted T cells, or PBMCs. The dataset comprised deeply sampled blood TCRbeta repertoires from subjects exposed to, actively infected with, or recovered from COVID-19. The repertoires were made available in a free public database intended to serve as a resource for research on the immune response to SARS-CoV-2. Samples were obtained from the ongoing ImmuneRACE study (first 160 participants) and from 950 to 1,500 subjects provided by 6 global collaborators. A de-identified subject ID, COVID-19 status, age in years and sex were almost always included in the sample metadata. Where available, HLA class I and class II types were taken from metadata supplied by the sample provider and were not determined by assay-based typing. Beyond this particular receptor, the publication reports: The amount of clinical and demographic metadata varied by source and participant and was provided uncurated.

TCRbeta CDR3 regions were amplified from genomic DNA by means of the immunoSEQ Assay, a bias-controlled multiplex PCR. In the source study's methods: The number of nucleated cells in each sample was estimated by amplification of reference gene primers within the assay. To quantify the absolute abundance of each unique TCRbeta CDR3 rearrangement, sequence reads were collapsed and filtered. Productive Simpson clonality was computed per sample as the square root of Simpson's diversity index over productive rearrangements. The immuneACCESS repertoire file appears here via TCRdb, limited to in-frame rearrangements. These files lack a portion of the clones; in checked studies, under half of the deficit traces to unresolved V genes, and the cause of the others is not known. D and trimming come from the DNA, and the V and J calls and clone size come from that table. This sample holds 87,000 or so clones; 75% to 90% were observed only once. The ten largest clones represent approximately 15% of the sample.

Whole blood was collected in K2EDTA tubes by collaborating institutions according to the institutions' own protocols. For TCRbeta analysis, collaborators shipped samples in one of three forms: frozen whole blood, isolated PBMCs, or DNA extracted from either of those sample types. The TCR originated in a woman of 80 years or more with active or convalescent COVID-19. The chain is encoded by TRBV7-8 joined to TRBJ1-4, with TRBD1 matching 7 junction bases. The specimen was peripheral blood. The sequenced DNA is TGTGCCAGCAGCTCCGTTTCGACAGGGAGTGAAAAACTGTTTTTT. This codes for CASSSVSTGSEKLFF.